These 32 T cell receptor beta chains originate from one sample sequenced in a study. One entry per CDR3 protein results from TCRdb running MiXCR on the 5' RACE reads. This table holds about 9,100 distinct CDR3 sequences, about three fifths found once. Sequencing was done on a sample of tumor-infiltrating memory CD4+ T cells sorted from the breast tumor. Regarding subset: memory CD4+ T cells, CD4+CD45RO+CD25-. The receptors come from a female donor with breast cancer.

As concerns this clonotype: One end of the junction fails to match germline, which may point to a read error. This chain uses TRBV5-1 with TRBJ1-2; D perhaps matches TRBD1 (5 bases). CDR1 is SGHRS and CDR2 is YFSETQ in the germline V gene. The CDR3 is 14 amino acids. The CDR3: CAGRRPGTFYGYTF. In DNA, the CDR3 is TGCGCCGGCAGACGGCCAGGGACCTTCTATGGCTACACCTTC.

The chain combines TRBV12-3 or TRBV12-4 with TRBJ2-5; 8 bases are a match to TRBD1. CDR3 size: 12 residues. The junction had 10 bases not matched to a gene; V was cut back by 6 bases and J by 13 bases. The CDR3 coding sequence is TGTGCCAGCAGCCCAGGCAGGGGGCGGAGGTACTTC. Protein sequence: CASSPGRGRRYF.

This clonotype has only a few counts. The rearrangement links TRBV4-1 to TRBJ2-5; D uncertain. The CDR3 sequence is 14 residues long. CDR1 is MGHRA, CDR2 YSYEKL, per germline. The V end lost 6 bases, the J end lost 1 base, and 12 bases lay between the germline ends. CDR3 nucleotide sequence: TGCGCCAGCAGGTGCCGGGCAGTCCAAGAGACCCAGTACTTC. Encoded protein: CASRCRAVQETQYF.

J is TRBJ2-3 and V is TRBV28; no firm D call. CDR3 length: 15 amino acids. V lost 5 bases to trimming and J lost 0 bases, with 12 bases between them. Germline loops: CDR1 MDHEN, CDR2 SYDVKM. CDR3: CASSRLLISTDTQYF. Here the CDR3 DNA reads TGTGCCAGCAGTCGCCTCCTGATTAGCACAGATACGCAGTATTTT.

This clonotype showed up just a few times. The CDR3 loop reads CASRLSGEGNTIYF. CDR3 nucleotide sequence: TGTGCCAGCAGGCTTTCGGGGGAAGGAAACACCATATATTTT. This chain connects TRBV12-3 or TRBV12-4 to TRBJ1-3; perhaps TRBD1 as D (5 bases). CDR3 length equals 14 residues. V lost 6 bases and J lost 4, with 13 bases in between.

This clonotype was seen once. The J gene is TRBJ1-2, the V gene TRBV7-2, with 8 bases matching TRBD1. Germline loops: CDR1 SGHTA, CDR2 FQGNSA. The CDR3 runs to 14 residues. The junction had 4 bases not matched to a gene; V was cut back by 5 bases and J by 2 bases. The CDR3 reads CASSARQGNYGYTF. The CDR3 DNA reads as TGTGCCAGCAGCGCCCGACAGGGGAACTATGGCTACACCTTC. The full variable domain, rest sourced from reference TRBV7-2 and TRBJ1-2, is GAGVSQSPSNKVTEKGKDVELRCDPISGHTALYWYRQSLGQGLEFLIYFQGNSAPDKSGLPSDRFSAERTGGSVSTLTIQRTQQEDSAVYLCASSARQGNYGYTFGSGTRLTVV.

As regards this clonotype: Sequence at one end of the junction differs from germline and may be a read error. The V gene is TRBV7-7, the J gene TRBJ2-5; 10 bases are shared with TRBD2. Germline CDR1 is SSHAT and CDR2 is FNYEAQ (reference sequence). The CDR3 is 14 residues long. CDR3 amino acids: CASSKTGTSATQYF. The CDR3 DNA reads TGTGCTAGCAGTAAAACCGGGACTAGCGCCACCCAGTACTTC.

This clonotype has a handful of counts. The rearrangement links TRBV12-3 or TRBV12-4 to TRBJ1-1; possibly TRBD1 for D (5 bases). Between the trimmed V and J ends, which lost 8 bases and 8 bases, there was a span of 15 bases. The CDR3 covers 12 residues. Here the CDR3 DNA reads TGTGCCAGCCGGGACGGAAGGTCGGAAGCTTTCTTT. Translation gives CASRDGRSEAFF.

The V call is TRBV6-2 or TRBV6-3, the J call TRBJ2-3, with D unresolved. Germline V lookup: CDR1 MNHEY, CDR2 SVGEGT. V was pared by 10 bases and J by 1 base, with 12 bases between. The CDR3 runs 13 residues. CDR3 amino acids: CANSRTGTDTQYF. The CDR3 DNA is TGTGCCAACTCCAGGACGGGCACAGATACGCAGTATTTT.

The chain couples TRBV28 to TRBJ2-5, with D hard to call. Between the trimmed V and J ends, which lost 2 bases and 5 bases, there was a span of 3 bases. CDR3 size: 11 residues. Germline V lookup: CDR1 MDHEN, CDR2 SYDVKM. Here the CDR3 reads CASSLEETQYF. In nucleotides, the CDR3 is TGTGCCAGCAGTTTAGAGGAGACCCAGTACTTC.

The chain carries TRBV6-5 and TRBJ2-7; D remains ambiguous. Germline V gene data show CDR1 as MNHEY and CDR2 as SVGAGI. The CDR3 length is 12 residues. V shed 5 bases and J shed 10 bases, with 15 bases lying between them. CDR3 DNA: TGTGCCAGCAGTCCCAGAAGGGCAGTACAGTACTTC. This gives the protein CASSPRRAVQYF.

V and J are TRBV12-3 or TRBV12-4 and TRBJ2-3; D is possibly TRBD1 or TRBD2 (6 bases each). This CDR3 has 14 residues. The V end was cut by 6 bases, the J end by 4 bases, with 14 bases between. DNA for the CDR3: TGTGCCAGCAGGAACGAGGGGGGTGCAGATACGCAGTATTTT. It yields the protein CASRNEGGADTQYF.

The chain employs TRBV6-5 and TRBJ2-1; tentatively, D is TRBD1 or TRBD2 (6 bases each). The CDR3 is made up of 14 amino acids. Deletions cut 6 bases from V and 8 bases from J, with 17 bases between. The germline V gene encodes CDR1 MNHEY and CDR2 SVGAGI. In nucleotides, the CDR3 is TGTGCCAGCAGCTACGCATGGGGGGCGGATGAGCAGTTCTTC. This encodes CASSYAWGADEQFF.

The genes are TRBV12-3 or TRBV12-4 and TRBJ1-2, with 7 nucleotides matching TRBD1. Trimming at V came to 6 bases and at J to 4 bases, leaving 5 bases not matched to a gene. This CDR3 has 13 amino acids. The CDR3 protein is CASSPGGAYGYTF. CDR3 DNA sequence: TGTGCCAGCAGCCCAGGGGGTGCCTATGGCTACACCTTC.

This sequence joins TRBV3-1 and TRBJ2-3, with 10 bases aligning to TRBD2. Per the germline V gene, CDR1 is LGHDT and CDR2 is YNNKEL (reference sequence). V lost 4 bases, J lost 4 bases, and 5 bases stayed unmatched. The CDR3 contains 15 residues. This CDR3 reads CASSRRTSGADTQYF. The CDR3 DNA reads as TGTGCCAGCAGCCGCCGGACTAGCGGAGCAGATACGCAGTATTTT.

This chain connects TRBV12-3 or TRBV12-4 to TRBJ2-1, with D tentatively TRBD1 (6 bases). CDR3 length equals 16 residues. V lost 8 bases and J lost 5, with 22 bases in between. CDR3 loop: CASGEVRGSENNEQFF. CDR3 nucleotides: TGTGCCAGCGGTGAGGTCAGGGGCAGTGAAAACAATGAGCAGTTCTTC.

The V call is TRBV20-1, the J call TRBJ2-4; D perhaps matches TRBD1 (6 bases). V shed 5 bases and J shed 5 bases, with 10 bases lying between them. The germline CDR1 and CDR2 sequences are DFQATT and SNEGSKA (reference sequence). The CDR3 is 12 amino acids. The CDR3 region has the DNA TGCAGTGCTCAGGGACACGAAAACATTCAGTACTTC. Translating it yields CSAQGHENIQYF.

V gene TRBV6-5 combines with J gene TRBJ2-2; tentative D call: TRBD1 (6 bases). Deletions cut 6 bases from V and 7 bases from J, with 21 bases between. This CDR3 contains 16 residues. Germline V gene lookup returns CDR1 MNHEY and CDR2 SVGAGI. CDR3 sequence: CASRVTAGASDGELFF. DNA of the CDR3: TGTGCCAGCAGGGTTACGGCAGGGGCGTCCGACGGGGAGCTGTTTTTT.

The J gene is TRBJ1-1, the V gene TRBV7-6; a possible D gene is TRBD1 (5 bases). The V gene lost 1 base and the J gene lost 1 base, with 7 bases spanning the gap. There are 14 residues in the CDR3. Germline assignment: CDR1 SGHVS and CDR2 FNYEAQ. CDR3 sequence (DNA): TGTGCCAGCAGCTTAGTAACAGGGAACACTGAAGCTTTCTTT. Translation: CASSLVTGNTEAFF.

Comments on this clonotype: One base away lies a much larger clone, so this may be a sequencing read error. The chain employs TRBV7-2 and TRBJ1-2; TRBD1 agrees at 8 bases. This CDR3 is 16 amino acids long. Germline V gene sequence: CDR1 SGHTA, CDR2 FQGNSA. The CDR3 reads CASSLNGAGQGHGCTF. DNA of the CDR3: TGTGCCAGCAGCTTAAACGGCGCTGGACAGGGACATGGCTGCACCTTC.

A remark on this clonotype: The germline gene is not matched at one end of the junction; a read error may be the cause. The chain combines TRBV4-1 with TRBJ2-1; D is possibly TRBD1 or TRBD2 (5 bases each). Germline V lookup: CDR1 MGHRA, CDR2 YSYEKL. This CDR3 contains 16 residues. DNA for the CDR3: TGCGCCAGCAGCCAAGATCAGAGGGGAGCTCGCGATGAGCAGTCCTTC. Translated, it gives CASSQDQRGARDEQSF.

V usage is TRBV7-8 and J usage is TRBJ2-2; D uncertain. Germline V gives CDR1 SGHVS, CDR2 FQNEAQ. Trimming pared 5 bases from V and 3 bases from J, leaving 4 bases between. The CDR3 has 12 residues. CDR3 nucleotides: TGTGCCAGCAGCCCGTACACCGGGGAGCTGTTTTTT. Translating gives CASSPYTGELFF.

The CDR3 nucleotides read TGCAGTGCTAGCCGGCTCGCCGTAGCCAAAAACATTCAGTACTTC. It yields the protein CSASRLAVAKNIQYF. The chain employs TRBV20-1 and TRBJ2-4; D gene ambiguous. Trimming pared 3 bases from V and 0 bases from J, leaving 12 bases between. Germline CDR1 DFQATT, CDR2 SNEGSKA (reference sequence). The CDR3 runs to 15 residues.

This clonotype has a single count. The CDR3 DNA is TGTGCCAGCAGTTACTCCTTAGAGACCCAGTACTTC. Protein sequence: CASSYSLETQYF. V is TRBV6-2 or TRBV6-3 and J is TRBJ2-5; no clear D. This CDR3 has 12 residues. Germline lookup yields CDR1 MNHEY and CDR2 SVGEGT. V lost 0 bases and J 4 bases, leaving 3 bases between the germline ends.

By frequency in the sample, this clonotype is medium-sized. The V call is TRBV18, the J call TRBJ2-5; 10 bases fit TRBD1. V gave up 3 bases and J gave up 5 bases; unmatched junction bases: 3. The CDR3 covers 14 residues. Germline-derived CDR1 and CDR2 are KGHSH and LQKENI. The DNA of the CDR3 is TGTGCCAGCTCACCGGGGACAGGGGACGAGACCCAGTACTTC. Its translation is CASSPGTGDETQYF. The entire variable domain, with the rest obtained from reference TRBV18 and TRBJ2-5, is as follows: NAGVMQNPRHLVRRRGQEARLRCSPMKGHSHVYWYRQLPEEGLKFMVYLQKENIIDESGMPKERFSAEFPKEGPSILRIQQVVRGDSAAYFCASSPGTGDETQYFGPGTRLLVL.

V and J are TRBV7-9 and TRBJ1-2; D possibly corresponds to TRBD1 (5 bases). Trimming took 1 base from V and 2 from J, leaving 17 bases between them. The CDR3 is made up of 17 amino acids. Germline CDR1 and CDR2: SEHNR and FQNEAQ (reference sequence). The CDR3 DNA is TGTGCCAGCAGCTTAGACACGGGCAGGGTAACGAACTATGGCTACACCTTC. Translated: CASSLDTGRVTNYGYTF.

There are a few counts of this clonotype. The chain is built from TRBV5-1 and TRBJ1-6, with 7 bases identical to TRBD1. CDR1 is SGHRS, CDR2 YFSETQ, per germline. With V trimmed by 2 bases and J by 8 bases, 4 bases remained unmatched. The CDR3 is 14 residues long. The CDR3 DNA reads as TGCGCCAGCAGCTTCTCAGGGGGTGATTCACCCCTCCACTTT. Its protein product is CASSFSGGDSPLHF.

This clonotype was seen a single time. The germline gene is not matched at one end of the junction; a read error may be the cause. The chain carries TRBV20-1 and TRBJ1-2; D gene unclear. Germline V CDR1 and CDR2: DFQATT, SNEGSKA (reference sequence). This CDR3 has 14 residues. The CDR3 reads CSARKGGANYGHTF. The DNA of the CDR3 is TGCAGTGCTAGGAAGGGAGGCGCTAACTATGGCCACACCTTC.

The chain combines TRBV12-3 or TRBV12-4 with TRBJ1-3; D may be TRBD1 (6 bases). CDR3 size: 13 residues. V shed 11 bases and J shed 1 base, with 12 bases lying between them. The CDR3 nucleotides read TGTGCCTCCGAACAGGGTTCTGGAAACACCATATATTTT. Translation gives CASEQGSGNTIYF.

The chain links TRBV12-3 or TRBV12-4 to TRBJ2-3; 15 bases agree with TRBD2. This CDR3 spans 19 amino acids. V was pared by 7 bases and J by 2 bases, with 13 bases of the junction left unmatched. CDR3 sequence: CASNLGLAGGSSLTDTQYF. DNA of the CDR3: TGTGCCAGCAACCTAGGACTAGCGGGGGGGTCGAGCCTCACAGATACGCAGTATTTT.

The V call is TRBV30, the J call TRBJ2-3; 7 nucleotides match TRBD1. The germline CDR1 and CDR2 sequences are GTSNPN and SVGIG (reference sequence). V gave up 2 bases and J gave up 3 bases; unmatched junction bases: 5. CDR3 size: 14 residues. Here the CDR3 DNA reads TGTGCCTGGAGTCTCCACAGGGGAACAGATACGCAGTATTTT. Translation gives CAWSLHRGTDTQYF. Full variable domain (missing parts from reference TRBV30 and TRBJ2-3): SQTIHQWPATLVQPVGSPLSLECTVEGTSNPNLYWYRQAAGRGLQLLFYSVGIGQISSEVPQNLSASRPQDRQFILSSKKLLLSDSGFYLCAWSLHRGTDTQYFGPGTRLTVL.

V usage is TRBV20-1 and J usage is TRBJ2-5; the D is unclear. Between the trimmed V and J ends, which lost 6 bases and 4 bases, there was a span of 9 bases. The CDR3 runs to 11 residues. From germline, CDR1 is DFQATT and CDR2 SNEGSKA (reference sequence). The CDR3 protein is CSAGLGETQYF. The CDR3 DNA reads TGCAGTGCCGGGTTGGGAGAGACCCAGTACTTC.